This T cell receptor (beta chain) originates from a study of blood T cell repertoires in COVID-19. The wider study: The origin of the acute and convalescent COVID-19 samples was the United States, Italy and Spain. Sample material is recorded as cDNA or gDNA derived from T cells, B-cell-depleted T cells, or PBMCs.

Germline V gene sequence: CDR1 LNHDA, CDR2 SQIVND (reference sequence). The CDR3 runs 14 residues. V gave up 2 bases and J gave up 5 bases; unmatched junction bases: 5. This clone has just one count. Clones were read by immunoSEQ multiplex PCR, and TCRdb kept only the in-frame ones, dropping some. The table has about 53,000 clones, approximately 82% seen once; the top ten hold 11% to 15%. What was sequenced was peripheral blood. The rearrangement joins TRBV19 to TRBJ2-7; TRBD1 matches at 8 bases. This clonotype was sampled from a human donor in a cohort sampled during active COVID-19. CDR3 amino acids: CASSIQTGVDEQYF. The CDR3, as DNA: TGTGCCAGTAGTATACAGACAGGGGTGGACGAGCAGTACTTC.